Listed below are T cell receptor beta chains from one sample, sequenced in a study of cytomegalovirus exposure and HLA in healthy donors. Measured with immunoSEQ multiplex PCR; TCRdb has only the in-frame clones, and not every one. Of about 180,000 clones in the sample, around 80% are singletons; the top ten hold 0.5% to 0.55%. Sequencing was carried out using PBMCs. Source of these receptors: a woman aged 45-59 years in good health and CMV-seronegative. The CDR3 runs from the conserved cysteine through the conserved F or W. Fields, in order: clone size, V gene, J gene, D gene, CDR3 protein, CDR3 DNA. The D gene is left open where the match is weak. Clone size is given for some rows only: seen once, a few or many times, or a class if the clone is expanded.

>-|TRBV2|TRBJ2-1|-
CASSEMRDSSVVHEQFF
TGTGCCAGCAGTGAAATGCGGGACTCTAGCGTGGTCCATGAGCAGTTCTTC
>-|TRBV7-9|TRBJ1-1|TRBD1
CSSSHRTGRGFTEAFF
TGTTCCAGCAGCCACCGGACAGGGAGAGGCTTTACTGAAGCTTTCTTT
>-|TRBV19|TRBJ2-7|-
CASSIGWTGNYEQYF
TGTGCCAGTAGTATAGGTTGGACGGGAAACTACGAGCAGTACTTC
>-|TRBV19|TRBJ1-1|-
CASSISVLNTEAFF
TGTGCCAGTAGTATCTCCGTCCTGAACACTGAAGCTTTCTTT
>-|TRBV9|TRBJ1-1|-
CASSPEGAGGTEAFF
TGTGCCAGCAGTCCGGAAGGAGCGGGGGGCACTGAAGCTTTCTTT
>few|TRBV19|TRBJ1-6|-
CASSNTGNSPLHF
TGTGCCAGTAGTAACACAGGAAATTCACCCCTCCACTTT
>-|TRBV7-9|TRBJ2-7|TRBD1
CASSPPGQGNYEQYF
TGTGCCAGCAGCCCCCCCGGACAGGGCAACTACGAGCAGTACTTC
>-|TRBV11-2|TRBJ1-2|TRBD1
CASSRDRGHVGYTF
TGTGCCAGCAGCCGGGACAGGGGGCATGTGGGCTACACCTTC
>once|TRBV6-5|TRBJ1-2|-
CASRWTVGYGYTF
TGTGCCAGCAGATGGACAGTTGGCTATGGCTACACCTTC
>-|TRBV5-6|TRBJ2-1|TRBD2
CASSKSGSLYNEQFF
TGTGCCAGCAGCAAAAGCGGGAGCTTGTACAATGAGCAGTTCTTC
>few|TRBV29-1|TRBJ2-5|-
CSVDRLAEFRETQYF
TGCAGCGTTGACAGACTCGCCGAGTTTCGAGAGACCCAGTACTTC
>-|TRBV7-8|TRBJ1-1|-
CASSLSGGATEAFF
TGTGCCAGCAGCTTAAGTGGGGGCGCCACTGAAGCTTTCTTT
>-|TRBV2|TRBJ2-1|TRBD2
CASRLRPARGGVDNEQFF
TGTGCCAGCAGGCTCCGACCCGCCCGGGGAGGGGTCGACAATGAGCAGTTCTTC
>-|TRBV5-1|TRBJ2-5|-
CASSYQGGGETQYF
TGCGCCAGCAGTTACCAGGGAGGGGGAGAGACCCAGTACTTC
>-|TRBV11-2|TRBJ2-5|-
CASSYGALGETQYF
TGTGCCAGCAGCTATGGGGCGCTCGGGGAGACCCAGTACTTC
>once|TRBV27|TRBJ2-7|TRBD1
CASSVGQGGYEQYF
TGTGCCAGCAGTGTAGGACAGGGGGGTTACGAGCAGTACTTC
>-|TRBV5-6|TRBJ2-1|TRBD2
CASTGTIYHNEQFF
TGTGCCAGCACAGGGACTATTTACCACAATGAGCAGTTCTTC
>-|TRBV7-2|TRBJ2-7|TRBD2
CASSLGLGISGRVEQYF
TGTGCCAGCAGCCTAGGATTGGGTATTAGCGGGAGAGTCGAGCAGTACTTC
>-|TRBV6-5|TRBJ1-4|-
CASSRGAYEKLFF
TGTGCCAGCTCCAGGGGCGCTTATGAAAAACTGTTTTTT
>-|TRBV9|TRBJ1-2|-
CASTPLEPTGGYGYTF
TGTGCCAGCACCCCATTAGAGCCGACGGGAGGCTATGGCTACACCTTC
>-|TRBV27|TRBJ1-2|-
CASRPRGQVPYGYTF
TGTGCCAGCAGGCCGCGGGGGCAAGTCCCTTATGGCTACACCTTC
>-|TRBV5-1|TRBJ2-5|TRBD1
CASSFGQGGQETQYF
TGCGCCAGCAGCTTCGGACAGGGGGGCCAAGAGACCCAGTACTTC
>-|TRBV6-1|TRBJ1-2|-
CASSREVYGYTF
TGTGCCAGCAGCCGAGAAGTCTATGGCTACACCTTC
>-|TRBV19|TRBJ2-1|TRBD2
CASFSGLMTVF
TGTGCCAGCTTTAGCGGGCTTATGACGGTCTTC
>few|TRBV28|TRBJ2-6|-
CASSFTSAGSSGANVLTF
TGTGCCAGCAGTTTTACATCCGCGGGGAGCTCTGGGGCCAACGTCCTGACTTTC
>-|TRBV10-3|TRBJ2-7|-
CATGGPGAYEQYF
TGTGCCACCGGAGGACCGGGGGCCTACGAGCAGTACTTC
>-|TRBV27|TRBJ1-2|-
CASRKPGERYGYTF
TGTGCCAGCAGAAAACCGGGAGAACGCTATGGCTACACCTTC
>-|TRBV29-1|TRBJ2-1|-
CSVGGQNTYNEQFF
TGCAGCGTTGGAGGACAGAACACATACAATGAGCAGTTCTTC
>-|TRBV19|TRBJ1-2|TRBD1
CASSVRTRGADYGYTF
TGTGCCAGTAGTGTCCGAACCAGGGGGGCTGACTATGGCTACACCTTC
>few|TRBV13|TRBJ2-3|TRBD2
CASSAWGTSGGNTDTQYF
TGTGCCAGCAGCGCATGGGGGACTAGCGGGGGTAACACAGATACGCAGTATTTT
>-|TRBV4-1|TRBJ1-1|-
CASSHPQGRTEAFF
TGCGCCAGCAGCCATCCACAGGGTCGCACTGAAGCTTTCTTT
>few|TRBV28|TRBJ2-7|TRBD1
CASSQPGQYEQYF
TGTGCCAGCAGTCAGCCGGGACAGTACGAGCAGTACTTC
>-|TRBV30|TRBJ2-5|TRBD1
CAWSGVWDRGSTQYF
TGTGCCTGGAGTGGGGTTTGGGACAGAGGCTCGACCCAGTACTTC
>few|TRBV9|TRBJ2-1|TRBD1
CASSVADRGSPIEQFF
TGTGCCAGCAGCGTAGCTGACAGGGGGAGCCCCATCGAGCAGTTCTTC
>-|TRBV5-8|TRBJ2-1|-
CASSRRGLSYNEQFF
TGTGCCAGCAGCCGCAGGGGCCTCTCCTACAATGAGCAGTTCTTC
>-|TRBV28|TRBJ2-4|-
CASSSFRVTKNIQYF
TGTGCCAGCAGTTCGTTCAGGGTAACCAAAAACATTCAGTACTTC
>few|TRBV28|TRBJ1-2|-
CASSFGGLINYGYTF
TGTGCCAGCAGTTTCGGGGGGCTTATTAACTATGGCTACACCTTC
>-|TRBV5-1|TRBJ2-5|TRBD1
CASSRDRPEETQYF
TGCGCCAGCAGCAGGGACAGACCTGAGGAGACCCAGTACTTC